This TCR beta chain was sequenced for a study of blood T cell repertoires in COVID-19. For the study at large: Samples came from the United States, Italy and Spain, spanning acute and convalescent COVID-19. T cells, B-cell-depleted T cells, or PBMCs provided the cDNA or gDNA that served as material.

The V gene's germline CDR1 is GTSNPN and CDR2 SVGIG (reference sequence). V lost 2 bases and J 6 bases, leaving 17 bases between the germline ends. This CDR3 has 15 amino acids. Per the study methods: Amplification of reference gene primers provided the estimated nucleated cell counts. Data came from immunoSEQ multiplex PCR; TCRdb stores just in-frame clones and leaves some out. The V and J calls and clone size were taken over from that table, and D and trimming were inferred from the DNA. Counted here are 120,000 or so clones, roughly 91% occurring once; the ten biggest clones make up roughly 3.3%. What was sequenced was peripheral blood. V is TRBV30 and J is TRBJ1-3; D is unresolved. This sequence was found in a woman in her forties or fifties with acute or convalescent COVID-19. The CDR3 DNA sequence: TGTGCCTGGAGTCCGACCGCGGGGTTTGAAAACACCATATATTTT. It encodes CAWSPTAGFENTIYF.